The 8 T cell receptor beta chains given below trace back to one sample, sequenced in a study of T cells after posttransplantation cyclophosphamide. Profiling relied on immunoSEQ multiplex PCR, and the TCRdb table lists in-frame clones only, not all of them. In total the sample includes around 26,000 clones, none of them seen once. Sequenced input: PBMCs. All receptors derive from a woman aged 45-60 years in good health, CMV-negative, and a related stem cell transplant donor.

Many counts were recorded for this clone. The J gene is TRBJ2-3, the V gene TRBV30; 12 bases agree with TRBD2. The CDR3 spans 17 residues. The junction had 8 bases not matched to a gene; V was cut back by 3 bases and J by 1 base. Germline V CDR1 and CDR2: GTSNPN, SVGIG (reference sequence). The CDR3 DNA sequence: TGTGCCTGGAGCTCTAGCGGGAGGGCCACTGGCACAGATACGCAGTATTTT. Encoded protein: CAWSSSGRATGTDTQYF.

This clone was found many times. Here the CDR3 reads CASSPDGSYGYTF. As DNA, the CDR3 is TGTGCCAGCTCACCAGACGGGTCTTACGGCTACACCTTC. V is TRBV18 and J is TRBJ1-2, with no clear D. In germline, CDR1 is KGHSH, CDR2 LQKENI. V lost 2 bases and J 8 bases, leaving 12 bases between the germline ends. This CDR3 region has 13 residues.

This clone was seen at least ten times. The chain joins TRBV7-3 to TRBJ1-2; 7 nucleotides agree with TRBD1. CDR1 is SGHTA, CDR2 FQGTGA, per germline. V was pared by 5 bases and J by 3 bases, with 6 bases of the junction left unmatched. CDR3 length: 14 residues. The CDR3, as DNA: TGTGCCAGCAGCCCCGGCAGGGGGGACTATGGCTACACCTTC. It yields the protein CASSPGRGDYGYTF.

This clone was detected ten times or more. The chain is built from TRBV4-3 and TRBJ2-7, with 9 positions matching TRBD1. The CDR3 spans 14 residues. V lost 4 bases to trimming and J lost 4 bases; unmatched junction nucleotides: 5. Germline assignment: CDR1 LGHNA and CDR2 YSLEER. The CDR3 loop reads CASSRTGQGYEQYF. As DNA, the CDR3 is TGCGCCAGCAGCCGAACGGGACAGGGTTACGAGCAGTACTTC.

Many counts were recorded for this clone. V gene TRBV7-2 combines with J gene TRBJ2-3; 7 nucleotides align to TRBD1. Germline lookup yields CDR1 SGHTA and CDR2 FQGNSA. The CDR3 runs 18 residues. After removal of 1 base from V and 3 bases from J, the junction contained 13 bases not matched to a gene. The CDR3 DNA reads TGTGCCAGCAGCTTAGTCGGCAGGGGGAAGGCAAGGACAGATACGCAGTATTTT. It is translated as CASSLVGRGKARTDTQYF. Looking up the rest from reference TRBV7-2 and TRBJ2-3 gives the full variable domain: GAGVSQSPSNKVTEKGKDVELRCDPISGHTALYWYRQSLGQGLEFLIYFQGNSAPDKSGLPSDRFSAERTGGSVSTLTIQRTQQEDSAVYLCASSLVGRGKARTDTQYFGPGTRLTVL.

This clone was seen ten or more times. The rearrangement uses TRBV19 and TRBJ2-5, with D maybe TRBD1 (6 bases). Per the germline V gene, CDR1 is LNHDA and CDR2 is SQIVND (reference sequence). The CDR3 has 15 amino acids. Trimming took off 5 bases at V and 3 bases at J, with 16 bases between the two ends. As DNA, the CDR3 is TGTGCCAGTAGTCCCAGATGGACAGCTGAAGAGACCCAGTACTTC. As protein: CASSPRWTAEETQYF.

This clone showed up many times. This chain links TRBV25-1 with TRBJ2-7, with D maybe TRBD2 (6 bases). The CDR3 is 15 residues long. Trimming shortened V by 6 bases and J by 3 bases, and 18 bases separated the two germline ends. Germline V gene sequence: CDR1 MGHDK, CDR2 SYGVNS. DNA for the CDR3: TGTGCCAGCAGCCATAGCCCTAACGGGGGCTACGAGCAGTACTTC. It is translated as CASSHSPNGGYEQYF.

The sample holds many counts of this clone. The V and J genes are TRBV18 and TRBJ1-4; tentative D call: TRBD1 (5 bases). The germline V gene encodes CDR1 KGHSH and CDR2 LQKENI. This CDR3 has 17 amino acids. Trimming took 3 bases from V and 4 from J, leaving 18 bases between them. CDR3 nucleotide sequence: TGTGCCAGCTCACCCACCATCCTGACAGACCGTAATGAAAAACTGTTTTTT. It translates to CASSPTILTDRNEKLFF.